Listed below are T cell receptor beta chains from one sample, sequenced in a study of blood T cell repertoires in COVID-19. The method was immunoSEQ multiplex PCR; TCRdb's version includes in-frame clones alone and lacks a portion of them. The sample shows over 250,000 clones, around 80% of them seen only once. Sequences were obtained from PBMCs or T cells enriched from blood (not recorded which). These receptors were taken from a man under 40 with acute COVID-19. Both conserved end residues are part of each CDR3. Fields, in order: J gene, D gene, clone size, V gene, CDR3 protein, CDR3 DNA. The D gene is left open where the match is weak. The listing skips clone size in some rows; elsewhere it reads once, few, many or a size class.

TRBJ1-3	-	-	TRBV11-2	CASSLSNTIYF	TGTGCCAGCAGCCTCTCGAACACCATATATTTT
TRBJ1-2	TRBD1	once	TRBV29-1	CSVTDRVGYGYTF	TGCAGCGTTACCGACAGGGTCGGGTATGGCTACACCTTC
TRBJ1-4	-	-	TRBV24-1	CATSDGDGGEKLFF	TGTGCCACCAGTGACGGGGACGGGGGTGAAAAACTGTTTTTT
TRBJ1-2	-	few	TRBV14	CASSPVAGVWANYGYTF	TGTGCCAGCAGCCCGGTGGCAGGTGTCTGGGCTAACTATGGCTACACCTTC
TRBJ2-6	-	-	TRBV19	CASINTGSGANVLTF	TGTGCCAGTATCAACACAGGGTCGGGGGCCAACGTCCTGACTTTC
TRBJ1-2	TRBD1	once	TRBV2	CASEPEAGGYYGYTF	TGTGCCAGCGAGCCCGAGGCAGGGGGCTACTATGGCTACACCTTC
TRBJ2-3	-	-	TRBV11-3	CASSSRDSHTDTQYF	TGTGCCAGCAGCTCCCGGGACTCGCACACAGATACGCAGTATTTT
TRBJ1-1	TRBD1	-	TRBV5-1	CASSWKGQSTEAFF	TGTGCCAGCAGCTGGAAGGGACAGAGCACTGAAGCTTTCTTT
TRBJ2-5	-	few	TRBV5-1	CASSLTHPSSSEETQYF	TGCGCCAGCAGCTTAACCCACCCATCGAGCTCCGAGGAGACCCAGTACTTC
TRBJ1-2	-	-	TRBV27	CASSLYGEEVSGYTF	TGTGCCAGCAGTTTATATGGGGAGGAGGTCTCTGGCTACACCTTC
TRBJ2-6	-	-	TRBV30	CAWKADSGANVLTF	TGTGCCTGGAAAGCGGACTCTGGGGCCAACGTCCTGACTTTC
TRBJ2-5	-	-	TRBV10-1	CASSESSGNPPETQYF	TGCGCCAGCAGTGAGTCGTCGGGGAACCCTCCAGAGACCCAGTACTTC
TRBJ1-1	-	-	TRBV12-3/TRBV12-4	CATGVGFNTEAFF	TGTGCCACGGGAGTGGGGTTTAACACTGAAGCTTTCTTT
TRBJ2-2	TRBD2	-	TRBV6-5	CATRLAGVTGELFF	TGTGCCACCAGACTAGCGGGAGTTACCGGGGAGCTGTTTTTT
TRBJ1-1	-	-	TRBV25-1	CASRTDAGFAEAFF	TGTGCCAGCAGAACTGACGCGGGGTTCGCTGAAGCTTTCTTT
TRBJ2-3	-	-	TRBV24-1	CATSDYGGTPAATQYF	TGTGCCACCAGTGATTACGGAGGGACTCCCGCCGCTACGCAGTATTTT
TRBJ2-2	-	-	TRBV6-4	CASSDSISVPGELFF	TGTGCCAGCAGTGACTCTATCAGTGTTCCCGGGGAGCTGTTTTTT
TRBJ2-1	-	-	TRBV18	CASSRGQSYNEQFF	TGTGCCAGCTCACGGGGACAATCCTACAATGAGCAGTTCTTC
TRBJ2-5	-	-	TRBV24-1	CATSDLSVGTQTQYF	TGTGCCACCAGTGATTTGTCGGTAGGGACACAGACCCAGTACTTC
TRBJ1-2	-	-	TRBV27	CASSLEIKANYGYTF	TGTGCCAGCAGTCTAGAGATCAAAGCTAACTATGGCTACACCTTC
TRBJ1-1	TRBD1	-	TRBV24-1	CATRGQGDTEAFF	TGTGCCACCAGGGGACAGGGAGACACTGAAGCTTTCTTT
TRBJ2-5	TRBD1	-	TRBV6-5	CASRTLLTGAQYF	TGTGCCAGCAGAACCTTATTAACAGGGGCCCAGTACTTC
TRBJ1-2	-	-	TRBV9	CASTPPDRLNYGYTF	TGTGCCAGCACCCCTCCCGACAGACTTAACTATGGCTACACCTTC
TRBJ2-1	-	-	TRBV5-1	CASSPGGAPNEQFF	TGTGCCAGCAGCCCAGGCGGGGCTCCCAATGAGCAGTTCTTC
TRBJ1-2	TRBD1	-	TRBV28	CASRVSLGDSSGGGYTF	TGTGCCAGCAGAGTCAGTTTAGGGGACAGCTCAGGCGGTGGCTACACCTTC
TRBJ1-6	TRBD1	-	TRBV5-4	CASSKGLDRDSYNSPLHF	TGTGCCAGCAGTAAGGGGCTGGACAGGGACTCCTATAATTCACCCCTCCACTTT
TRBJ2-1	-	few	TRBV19	CASSMGHSLNEQFF	TGTGCCAGTAGTATGGGCCACAGTCTCAATGAGCAGTTCTTC
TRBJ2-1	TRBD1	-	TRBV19	CASSDTGTGVYEQFF	TGTGCCAGTAGCGACACCGGGACAGGGGTCTATGAGCAGTTCTTC
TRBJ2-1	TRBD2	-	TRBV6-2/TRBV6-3	CASSYSGLAGAHSDEQFF	TGTGCCAGCAGTTACTCAGGGCTAGCGGGAGCCCATTCCGATGAGCAGTTCTTC
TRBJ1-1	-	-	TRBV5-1	CASSLQTTGSQEAFF	TGCGCCAGCAGCTTGCAAACTACAGGTTCCCAGGAAGCTTTCTTT
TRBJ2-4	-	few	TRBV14	CASRDAPEGIQYF	TGTGCCAGCAGGGACGCTCCGGAGGGCATTCAGTACTTC
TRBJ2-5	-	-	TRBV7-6	CATAGSGLAGETQYF	TGTGCCACCGCCGGGAGCGGACTGGCGGGGGAGACCCAGTACTTC
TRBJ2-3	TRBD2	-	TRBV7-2	CASSLPSGSSDTQYF	TGTGCCAGCAGCTTACCTAGCGGGAGTTCAGATACGCAGTATTTT
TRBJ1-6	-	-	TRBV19	CASSMGPDNSPLHF	TGTGCCAGTAGTATGGGCCCCGATAATTCACCCCTCCACTTT
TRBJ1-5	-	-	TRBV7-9	CASSLGTGHDNQPQHF	TGTGCCAGCAGCTTAGGAACGGGACACGATAATCAGCCCCAGCATTTT
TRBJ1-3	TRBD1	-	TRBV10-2	CASSTQGANTIYF	TGCGCCAGTTCGACACAGGGGGCAAACACCATATATTTT
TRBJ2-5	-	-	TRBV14	CASSQGRGPGKETQYF	TGTGCCAGCAGCCAGGGCAGGGGTCCTGGTAAAGAGACCCAGTACTTC
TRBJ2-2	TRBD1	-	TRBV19	CASNDRGETGELFF	TGTGCCAGTAACGACAGGGGGGAGACCGGGGAGCTGTTTTTT
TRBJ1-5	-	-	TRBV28	CASWSREVNQPQHF	TGTGCCAGCTGGAGCAGGGAGGTTAATCAGCCCCAGCATTTT
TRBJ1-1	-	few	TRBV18	CASSPEGGTVNTEAFF	TGTGCCAGCTCACCAGAGGGGGGGACGGTGAACACTGAAGCTTTCTTT
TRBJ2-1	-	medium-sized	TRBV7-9	CASSLTQDSYNEQFF	TGTGCCAGCAGCTTAACCCAGGACTCCTACAATGAGCAGTTCTTC
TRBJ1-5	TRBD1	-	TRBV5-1	CASSLGSGGVNQPQHF	TGCGCCAGCAGCTTGGGGTCAGGGGGCGTCAATCAGCCCCAGCATTTT
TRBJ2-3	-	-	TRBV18	CASSPPGMDTQYF	TGTGCCAGCTCACCACCCGGGATGGATACGCAGTATTTT
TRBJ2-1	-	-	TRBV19	CASSTRDPQRVFNNEQFF	TGTGCCAGTAGTACCCGCGATCCCCAGCGGGTCTTCAACAATGAGCAGTTCTTC
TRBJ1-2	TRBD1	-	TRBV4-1	CASSQTGQGSNYGYTF	TGCGCCAGCAGCCAAACAGGACAGGGATCTAACTATGGCTACACCTTC
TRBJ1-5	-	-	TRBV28	CASSLEASVGNQPQHF	TGTGCCAGCAGTTTAGAGGCATCCGTGGGCAATCAGCCCCAGCATTTT
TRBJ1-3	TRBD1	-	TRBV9	CASSGPGTVPITIYF	TGTGCCAGCAGCGGCCCCGGGACAGTACCAATTACCATATATTTT
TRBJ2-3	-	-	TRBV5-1	CASSLAGLGTDTQYF	TGCGCCAGCAGCTTAGCAGGTCTTGGCACAGATACGCAGTATTTT
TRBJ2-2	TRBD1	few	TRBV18	CASSSGQGAKELFF	TGTGCCAGCTCATCGGGACAGGGGGCGAAGGAGCTGTTTTTT
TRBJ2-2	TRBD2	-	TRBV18	CASSRLAPGELFF	TGTGCCAGCTCACGACTAGCCCCCGGGGAGCTGTTTTTT
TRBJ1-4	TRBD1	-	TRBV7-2	CASSMNRGPNEKLFF	TGTGCCAGCAGCATGAACAGGGGGCCTAATGAAAAACTGTTTTTT